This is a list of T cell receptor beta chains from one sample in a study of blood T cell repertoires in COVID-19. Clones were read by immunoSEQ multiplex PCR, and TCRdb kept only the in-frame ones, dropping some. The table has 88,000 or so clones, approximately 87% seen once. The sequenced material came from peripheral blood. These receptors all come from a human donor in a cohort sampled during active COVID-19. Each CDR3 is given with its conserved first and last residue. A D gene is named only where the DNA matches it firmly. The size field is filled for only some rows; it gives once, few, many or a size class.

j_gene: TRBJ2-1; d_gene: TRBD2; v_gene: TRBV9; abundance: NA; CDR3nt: TGTGCCAGCGCTCTCGGACTAGACCATGAGCAGTTCTTC; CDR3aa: CASALGLDHEQFF
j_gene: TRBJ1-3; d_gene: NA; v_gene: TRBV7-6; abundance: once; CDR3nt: TGTGCCAGCAGCCCCCGGGAGCCGATCTCTGGAAACACCATATATTTT; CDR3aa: CASSPREPISGNTIYF
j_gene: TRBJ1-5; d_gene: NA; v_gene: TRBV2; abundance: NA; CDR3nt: TGTGCCAGCAGGGTGGGGGACACCGGGAACAATCAGCCCCAGCATTTT; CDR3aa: CASRVGDTGNNQPQHF
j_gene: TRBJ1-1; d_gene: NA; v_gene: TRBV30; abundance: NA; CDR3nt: TGTGCCTGGAGTCCTTACACTGAAGCTTTCTTT; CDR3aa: CAWSPYTEAFF
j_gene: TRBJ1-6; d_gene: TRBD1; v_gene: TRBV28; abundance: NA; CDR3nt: TGTGCCAGCGGATTCTCAGGGGGTTCACCCCTCCACTTT; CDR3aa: CASGFSGGSPLHF
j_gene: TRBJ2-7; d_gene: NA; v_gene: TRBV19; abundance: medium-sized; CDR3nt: TGTGCCAGTAGACCGACTGAGGTGGACGAGCAGTACTTC; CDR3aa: CASRPTEVDEQYF
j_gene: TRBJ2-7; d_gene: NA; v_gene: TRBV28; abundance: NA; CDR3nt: TGTGCCAGCAGTCCCCTAAGGGGCGAGCAGTACTTC; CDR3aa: CASSPLRGEQYF
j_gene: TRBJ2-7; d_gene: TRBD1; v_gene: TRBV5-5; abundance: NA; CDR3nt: TGTGCCAGCAGCTTGGGATTGGGGGGACAGGACTACGAGCAGTACTTC; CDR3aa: CASSLGLGGQDYEQYF
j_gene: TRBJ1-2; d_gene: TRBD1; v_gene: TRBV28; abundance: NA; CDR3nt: TGTGCCAGCAGTGACGAACCTGCCACTGGACAGGGCTATGGCTACACCTTC; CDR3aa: CASSDEPATGQGYGYTF
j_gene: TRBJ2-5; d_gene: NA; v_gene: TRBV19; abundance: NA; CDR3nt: TGTGCCAGTAGTATGGGGGGAAGTGAGACCCAGTACTTC; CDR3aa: CASSMGGSETQYF
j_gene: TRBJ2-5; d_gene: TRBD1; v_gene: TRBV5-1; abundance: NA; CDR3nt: TGCGCCAGCAGCTTCACCGGGACAGGCCAAGAGACCCAGTACTTC; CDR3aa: CASSFTGTGQETQYF
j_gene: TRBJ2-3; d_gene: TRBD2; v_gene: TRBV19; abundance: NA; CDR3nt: TGTGCCAGTAGTATTGGACTAGCGGGGGCAGATACGCAGTATTTT; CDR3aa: CASSIGLAGADTQYF
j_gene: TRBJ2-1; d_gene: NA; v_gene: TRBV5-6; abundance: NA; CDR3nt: TGTGCCAGCAGCTTGACTAGTATCGACGAGCAGTTCTTC; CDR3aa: CASSLTSIDEQFF
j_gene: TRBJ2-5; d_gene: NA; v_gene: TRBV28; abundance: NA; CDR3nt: TGTGCCAGCAGTTCGGGGGTAGAGACCCAGTACTTC; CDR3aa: CASSSGVETQYF
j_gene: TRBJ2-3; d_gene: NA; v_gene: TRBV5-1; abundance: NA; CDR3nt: TGCGCCAGCAGCACTGGCGCAGGACACTACACAGATACGCAGTATTTT; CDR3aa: CASSTGAGHYTDTQYF
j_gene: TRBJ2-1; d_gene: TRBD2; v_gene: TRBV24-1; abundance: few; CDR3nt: TGTGCCACCAGTGAAGCGGGAGACGGGGGGAATGAGCAGTTCTTC; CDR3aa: CATSEAGDGGNEQFF
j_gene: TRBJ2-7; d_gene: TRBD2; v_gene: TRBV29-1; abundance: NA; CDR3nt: TGCAGCGTTGAAGCTCGGGGGGTGGGTAACGTGCAGTACTTC; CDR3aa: CSVEARGVGNVQYF
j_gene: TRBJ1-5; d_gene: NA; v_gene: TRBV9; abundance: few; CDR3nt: TGTGCCAGCAGCGTAGCAGGGATGAGCAATCAGCCCCAGCATTTT; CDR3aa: CASSVAGMSNQPQHF
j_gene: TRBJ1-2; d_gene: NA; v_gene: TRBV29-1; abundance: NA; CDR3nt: TGCAGCGTTGAAGAGGGTCGACAGTCCTATGGCTACACCTTC; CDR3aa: CSVEEGRQSYGYTF
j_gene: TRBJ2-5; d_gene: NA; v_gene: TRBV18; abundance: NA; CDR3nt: TGTGCCAGCTCACCAACGGCGGGTTCCCAAGAGACCCAGTACTTC; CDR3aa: CASSPTAGSQETQYF
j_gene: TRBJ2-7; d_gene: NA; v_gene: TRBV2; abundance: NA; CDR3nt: TGTGCCAGCAGTGAAGGTCAGGTCCTCACCTACGAGCAGTACTTC; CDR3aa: CASSEGQVLTYEQYF
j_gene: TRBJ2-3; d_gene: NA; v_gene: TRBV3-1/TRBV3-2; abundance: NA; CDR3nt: TGTGCCAGCAGCGGAAGCATCCTAGCGGATACGCAGTATTTT; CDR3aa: CASSGSILADTQYF
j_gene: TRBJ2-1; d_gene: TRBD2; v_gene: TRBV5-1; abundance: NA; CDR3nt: TGCGCCAGCAGCCCGCCTAGCCCTAGCGGGGCGTGGGATGAGCAGTTCTTC; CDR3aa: CASSPPSPSGAWDEQFF
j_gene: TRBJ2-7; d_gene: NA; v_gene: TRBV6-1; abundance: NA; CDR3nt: TGTGCCAGCAGTGAAGCGTTCAGGGGAATGGACTTCTACGAGCAGTACTTC; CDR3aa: CASSEAFRGMDFYEQYF
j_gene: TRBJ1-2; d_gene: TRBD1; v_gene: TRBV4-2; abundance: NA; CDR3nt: TGTGCCAGCAGCCAAGGGGACAGGGTGAACTATGGCTACACCTTC; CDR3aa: CASSQGDRVNYGYTF
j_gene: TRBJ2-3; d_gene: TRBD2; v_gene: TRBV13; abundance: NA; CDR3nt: TGTGCCAGCAGCTCCCTAGCGGAAAACACAGATACGCAGTATTTT; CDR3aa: CASSSLAENTDTQYF
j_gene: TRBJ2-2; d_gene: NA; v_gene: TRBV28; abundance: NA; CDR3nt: TGTGCCAGCACCGGACAGAACACCGGGGAGCTGTTTTTT; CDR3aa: CASTGQNTGELFF
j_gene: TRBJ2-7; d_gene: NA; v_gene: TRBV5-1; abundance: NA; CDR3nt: TGCGCCAGCAGCTTGAAGTTATCCGCGGCGGGAACGACCTACGAGCAGTACTTC; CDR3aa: CASSLKLSAAGTTYEQYF
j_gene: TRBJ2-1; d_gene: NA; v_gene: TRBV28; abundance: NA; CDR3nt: TGTGCCAGCACTACCGGGAACAATGAGCAGTTCTTC; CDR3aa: CASTTGNNEQFF
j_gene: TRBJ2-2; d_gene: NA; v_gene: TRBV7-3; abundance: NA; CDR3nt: TGTGCCAGCAGCTTAATGGCGGCGAACACCGGGGAGCTGTTTTTT; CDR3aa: CASSLMAANTGELFF
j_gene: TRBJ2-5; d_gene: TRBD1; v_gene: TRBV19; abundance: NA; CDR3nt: TGTGCCAGTAGTCCGGGACAGAGGTACCAAGAGACCCAGTACTTC; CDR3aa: CASSPGQRYQETQYF
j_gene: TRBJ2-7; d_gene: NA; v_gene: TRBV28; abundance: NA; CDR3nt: TGTGCCAGCAGTTTACTCCCAGAACCAGCGCTGGAGCAGTACTTC; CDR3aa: CASSLLPEPALEQYF
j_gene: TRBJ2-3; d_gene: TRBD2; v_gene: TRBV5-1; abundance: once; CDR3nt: TGCGCCAGCAGCTTGGCGGGACTAGCTAAATCCACAGATACGCAGTATTTT; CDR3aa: CASSLAGLAKSTDTQYF
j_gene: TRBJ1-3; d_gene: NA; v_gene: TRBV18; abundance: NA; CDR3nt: TGTGCCAGCTCACTGGACAGAAACGGAAACACCATATATTTT; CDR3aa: CASSLDRNGNTIYF
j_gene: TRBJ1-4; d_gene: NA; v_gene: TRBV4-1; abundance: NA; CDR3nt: TGCGCAAGTAGGGGTCGGAATGAAAAACTGTTTTTT; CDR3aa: CASRGRNEKLFF
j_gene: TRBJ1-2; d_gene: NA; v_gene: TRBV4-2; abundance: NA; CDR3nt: TGTGCCAGCAGCCTGGAGGCAGAGCTTGCCTATGGCTACACCTTC; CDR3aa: CASSLEAELAYGYTF
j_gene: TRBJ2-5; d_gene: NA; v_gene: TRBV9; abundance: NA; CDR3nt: TGTGCCAGCAGCTTGGGCTCAGGCGGAGGGGAGGAGACCCAGTACTTC; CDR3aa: CASSLGSGGGEETQYF
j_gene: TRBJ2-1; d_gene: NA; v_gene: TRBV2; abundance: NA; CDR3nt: TGTGCCAGCAGTTCAGGGGGGCAATTCAATGAGCAGTTCTTC; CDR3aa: CASSSGGQFNEQFF
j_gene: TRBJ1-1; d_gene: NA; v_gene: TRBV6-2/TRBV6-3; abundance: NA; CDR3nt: TGTGCCAGCAGTTACCCCCGGGGGAAACCGATGAACACTGAAGCTTTCTTT; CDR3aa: CASSYPRGKPMNTEAFF
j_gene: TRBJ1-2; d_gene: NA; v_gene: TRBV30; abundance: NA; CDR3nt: TGTGCCTGGAGTGTACGAGGGAATGGCTACACCTTC; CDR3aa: CAWSVRGNGYTF
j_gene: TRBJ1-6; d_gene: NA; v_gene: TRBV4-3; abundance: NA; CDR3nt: TGCGCCAGCAGCCAAGATAGGGCAGGGGAGACCTATAATTCACCCCTCCACTTT; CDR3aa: CASSQDRAGETYNSPLHF
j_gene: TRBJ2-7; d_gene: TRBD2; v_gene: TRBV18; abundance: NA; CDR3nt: TGTGCCAGCTCACCTTTGGCGGGGGGGCCGGGTGAGCAGTACTTC; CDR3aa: CASSPLAGGPGEQYF
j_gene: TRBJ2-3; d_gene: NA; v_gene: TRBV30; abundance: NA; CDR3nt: TGTGCCTGGAGTGTACACTACCTTAGTTCAGATACGCAGTATTTT; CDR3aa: CAWSVHYLSSDTQYF
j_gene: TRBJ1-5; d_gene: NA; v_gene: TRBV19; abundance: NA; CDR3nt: TGTGCCAGTAGTCACTTCCGCGGAGGAACTAATCAGCCCCAGCATTTT; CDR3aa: CASSHFRGGTNQPQHF
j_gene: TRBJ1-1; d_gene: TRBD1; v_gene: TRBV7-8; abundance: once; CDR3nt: TGTGCCAGCAGCTTACCAGGGGGTTGGACTGAAGCTTTCTTT; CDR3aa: CASSLPGGWTEAFF
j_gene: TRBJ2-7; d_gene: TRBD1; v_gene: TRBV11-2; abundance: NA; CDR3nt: TGTGCCAGCAGCAAGACAGGGCGTCCCTACGAGCAGTACTTC; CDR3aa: CASSKTGRPYEQYF
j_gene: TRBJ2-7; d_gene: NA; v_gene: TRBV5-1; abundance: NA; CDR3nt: TGCGCCAGCAGCCTGATGATCGGGTCCTACGAGCAGTACTTC; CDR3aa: CASSLMIGSYEQYF
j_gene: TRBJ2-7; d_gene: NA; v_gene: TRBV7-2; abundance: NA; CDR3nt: TGTGCCAGCAGCTTACAGGGGCCGGGGGAGCAGTACTTC; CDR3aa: CASSLQGPGEQYF
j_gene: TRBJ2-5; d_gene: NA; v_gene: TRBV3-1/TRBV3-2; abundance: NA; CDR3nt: TGTGCCAGCAGCCATGGCCAGCAAGAGACCCAGTACTTC; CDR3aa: CASSHGQQETQYF
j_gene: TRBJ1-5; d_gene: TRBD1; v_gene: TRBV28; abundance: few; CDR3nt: TGTGCCAGCAGTGAACAGGGGCCATATAGCAATCAGCCCCAGCATTTT; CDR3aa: CASSEQGPYSNQPQHF